This TCR beta chain was recovered during a study of shared clonotypes between healthy human individuals. Study summary: With ages of 18 to 49, the donors were two women and a few men. The study used three CD4 naive, three CD4 memory, two CD8 naive and one CD8 memory plate per donor. Study-level findings and limits: Genetic and exposure-history diversity was limited by the few donors. Sampling was confined to blood; repertoires within tissues likely differ.

Using immunoSEQ multiplex PCR, the repertoire was profiled, and TCRdb retains in-frame clones only, with some absent. The sample lists about 710,000 clones, around 73% occurring once. This clone has more than one count but fewer than ten. Its specificity is unknown. This CDR3 has 15 residues. The germline V gene encodes CDR1 KGHSH and CDR2 LQKENI. Unmatched junction bases numbered 6, after V lost 2 bases and J lost 3 bases. This chain links TRBV18 with TRBJ1-2; TRBD1 matches at 7 bases. The sequence was obtained from a woman in her thirties in good health. Specimen: memory CD4+ T cells sorted from blood. The subset was: CD45RA-negative fraction. The CDR3 protein is CASSPSETGDYGYTF. In DNA form, the CDR3 reads TGTGCCAGCTCACCAAGCGAAACAGGGGACTATGGCTACACCTTC.